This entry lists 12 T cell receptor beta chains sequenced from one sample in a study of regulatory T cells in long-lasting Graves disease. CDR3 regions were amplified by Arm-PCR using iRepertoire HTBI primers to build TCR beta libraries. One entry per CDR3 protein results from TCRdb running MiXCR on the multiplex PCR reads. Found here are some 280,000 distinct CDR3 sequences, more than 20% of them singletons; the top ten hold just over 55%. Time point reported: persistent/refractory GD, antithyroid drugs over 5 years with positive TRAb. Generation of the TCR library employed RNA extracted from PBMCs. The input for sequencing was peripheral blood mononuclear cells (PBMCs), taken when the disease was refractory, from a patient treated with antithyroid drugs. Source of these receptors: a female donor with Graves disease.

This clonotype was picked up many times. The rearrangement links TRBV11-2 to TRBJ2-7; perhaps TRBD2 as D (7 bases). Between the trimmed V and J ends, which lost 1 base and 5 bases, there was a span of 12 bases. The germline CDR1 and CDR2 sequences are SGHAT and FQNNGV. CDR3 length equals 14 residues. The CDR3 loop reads CASSLVGGLNEQYF. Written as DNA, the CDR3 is TGTGCCAGCAGCTTAGTGGGGGGGCTGAACGAGCAGTACTTC.

The CDR3: CASSGTGGESYTF. CDR3 nucleotides: TGTGCCAGCAGTGGTACAGGGGGCGAAAGCTACACCTTC. J is TRBJ1-2 and V is TRBV25-1; 9 nucleotides line up with TRBD1. This CDR3 region has 13 residues. The ends lost 4 bases at V and 9 bases at J; junction bases unmatched: 6. Germline loops: CDR1 MGHDK, CDR2 SYGVNS.

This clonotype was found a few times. CDR3 loop: CASTKGLDQPQHF. CDR3 coding DNA: TGCGCCAGCACCAAGGGGCTCGATCAGCCCCAGCATTTT. V usage is TRBV10-2 and J usage is TRBJ1-5, with D possibly TRBD1 on 5 matching bases. CDR1 and CDR2 (germline): WSHSY, SAAADI. The CDR3 is 13 residues long. The V and J ends lost 7 bases and 5 bases respectively, with 12 bases between them.

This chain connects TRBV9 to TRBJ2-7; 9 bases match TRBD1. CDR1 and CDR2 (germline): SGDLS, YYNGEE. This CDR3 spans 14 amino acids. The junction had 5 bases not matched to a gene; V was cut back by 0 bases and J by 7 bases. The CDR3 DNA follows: TGTGCCAGCAGCGTAGAACAGGGGGCTGGGGAGCAGTACTTC. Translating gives CASSVEQGAGEQYF. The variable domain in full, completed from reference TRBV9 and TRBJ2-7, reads DSGVTQTPKHLITATGQRVTLRCSPRSGDLSVYWYQQSLDQGLQFLIQYYNGEERAKGNILERFSAQQFPDLHSELNLSSLELGDSALYFCASSVEQGAGEQYFGPGTRLTVT.

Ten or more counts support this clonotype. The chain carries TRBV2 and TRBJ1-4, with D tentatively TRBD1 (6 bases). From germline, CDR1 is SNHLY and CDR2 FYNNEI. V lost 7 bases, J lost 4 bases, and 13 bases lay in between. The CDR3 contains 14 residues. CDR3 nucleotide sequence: TGTGCCAGCATCGGGACACTTTATAATGAAAAACTGTTTTTT. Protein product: CASIGTLYNEKLFF. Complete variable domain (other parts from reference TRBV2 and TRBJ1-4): EPEVTQTPSHQVTQMGQEVILRCVPISNHLYFYWYRQILGQKVEFLVSFYNNEISEKSEIFDDQFSVERPDGSNFTLKIRSTKLEDSAMYFCASIGTLYNEKLFFGSGTQLSVL.

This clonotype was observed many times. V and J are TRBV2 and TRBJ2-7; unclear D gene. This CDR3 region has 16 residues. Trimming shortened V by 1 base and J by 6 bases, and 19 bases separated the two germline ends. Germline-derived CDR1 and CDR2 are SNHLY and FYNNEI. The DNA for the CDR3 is TGTGCCAGCAGTGAAGTTGGGCTAACGAGGTCCGCCGAGCAGTACTTC. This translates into CASSEVGLTRSAEQYF.

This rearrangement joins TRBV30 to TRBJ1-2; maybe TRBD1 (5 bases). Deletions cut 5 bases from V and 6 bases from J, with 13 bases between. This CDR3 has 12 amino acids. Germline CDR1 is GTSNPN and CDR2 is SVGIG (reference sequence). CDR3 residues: CAWGRTGDGYTF. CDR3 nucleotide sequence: TGTGCCTGGGGTAGAACAGGTGATGGCTACACCTTC.

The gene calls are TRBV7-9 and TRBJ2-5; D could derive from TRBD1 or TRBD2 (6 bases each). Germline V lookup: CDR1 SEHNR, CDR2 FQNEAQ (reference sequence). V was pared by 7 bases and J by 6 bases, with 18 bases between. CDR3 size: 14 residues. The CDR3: CASNTGGPHQTQYF. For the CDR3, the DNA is TGTGCCAGCAACACCGGGGGCCCTCATCAGACCCAGTACTTC.

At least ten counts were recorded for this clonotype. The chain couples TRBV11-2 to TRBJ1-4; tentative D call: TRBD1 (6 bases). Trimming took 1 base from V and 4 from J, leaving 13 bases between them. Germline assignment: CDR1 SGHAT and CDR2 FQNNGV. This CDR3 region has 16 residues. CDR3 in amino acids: CASSLAPRTVNEKLFF. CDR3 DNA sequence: TGTGCCAGCAGCTTAGCCCCCCGGACAGTTAATGAAAAACTGTTTTTT.

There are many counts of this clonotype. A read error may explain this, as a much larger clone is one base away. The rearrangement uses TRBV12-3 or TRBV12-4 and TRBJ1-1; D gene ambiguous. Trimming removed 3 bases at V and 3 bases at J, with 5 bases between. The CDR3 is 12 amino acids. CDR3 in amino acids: CASSFGDTEAFF. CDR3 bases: TGTGCCAGCAGTTTCGGGGACACTGAAGCTTTCTTT.

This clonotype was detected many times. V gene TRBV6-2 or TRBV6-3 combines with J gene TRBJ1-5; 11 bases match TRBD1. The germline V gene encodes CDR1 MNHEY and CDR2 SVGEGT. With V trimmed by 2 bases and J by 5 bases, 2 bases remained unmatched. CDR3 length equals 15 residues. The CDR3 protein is CASSYRTGGDQPQHF. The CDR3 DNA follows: TGTGCCAGCAGTTACAGGACAGGGGGCGATCAGCCCCAGCATTTT.

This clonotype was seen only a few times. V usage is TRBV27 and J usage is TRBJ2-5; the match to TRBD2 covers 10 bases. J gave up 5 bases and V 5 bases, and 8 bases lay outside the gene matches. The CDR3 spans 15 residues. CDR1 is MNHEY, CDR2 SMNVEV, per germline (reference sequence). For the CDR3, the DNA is TGTGCCAGCAGTCAACTAGCGGGATTTGCTGAGACCCAGTACTTC. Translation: CASSQLAGFAETQYF.